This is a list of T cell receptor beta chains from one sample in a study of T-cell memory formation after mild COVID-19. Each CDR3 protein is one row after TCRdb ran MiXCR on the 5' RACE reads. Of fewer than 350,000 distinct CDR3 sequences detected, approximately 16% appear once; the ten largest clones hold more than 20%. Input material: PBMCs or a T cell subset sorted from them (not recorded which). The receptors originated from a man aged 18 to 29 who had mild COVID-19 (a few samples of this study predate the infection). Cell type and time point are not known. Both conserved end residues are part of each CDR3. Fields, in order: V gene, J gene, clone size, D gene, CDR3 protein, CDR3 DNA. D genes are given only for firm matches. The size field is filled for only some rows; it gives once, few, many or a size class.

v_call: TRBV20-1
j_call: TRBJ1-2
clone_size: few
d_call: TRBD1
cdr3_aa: CSVDPQGGSYGYTF
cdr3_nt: TGCAGTGTCGACCCGCAGGGGGGATCCTATGGCTACACCTTC

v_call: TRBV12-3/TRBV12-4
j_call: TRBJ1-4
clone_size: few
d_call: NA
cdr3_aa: CASSLGQLATNEKLFF
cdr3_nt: TGTGCCAGCAGTCTCGGACAGCTCGCAACTAATGAAAAACTGTTTTTT

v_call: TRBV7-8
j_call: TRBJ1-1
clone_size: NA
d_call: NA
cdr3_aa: CASSLYRDTEAFF
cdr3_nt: TGTGCCAGCAGTTTATACCGGGACACTGAAGCTTTCTTT

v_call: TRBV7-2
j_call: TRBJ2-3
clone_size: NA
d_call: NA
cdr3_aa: CASSFIRGPTDTQYF
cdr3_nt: TGTGCCAGCAGCTTCATACGGGGGCCCACAGATACGCAGTATTTT

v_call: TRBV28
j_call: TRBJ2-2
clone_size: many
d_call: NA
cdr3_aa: CASSSDGLTGELFF
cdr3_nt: TGTGCCAGCAGTTCGGATGGCTTAACCGGGGAGCTGTTTTTT

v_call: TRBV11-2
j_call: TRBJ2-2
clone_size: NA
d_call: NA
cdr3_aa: CASSSTSVGELFF
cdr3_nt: TGTGCCAGCAGCTCGACTAGTGTCGGGGAGCTGTTTTTT

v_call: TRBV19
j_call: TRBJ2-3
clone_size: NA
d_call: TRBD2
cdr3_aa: CASQTSGYTDTQYF
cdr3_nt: TGTGCCAGCCAGACTAGCGGATACACAGATACGCAGTATTTT

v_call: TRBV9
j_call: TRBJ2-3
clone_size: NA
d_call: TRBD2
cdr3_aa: CASAPGGADTQYF
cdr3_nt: TGTGCCAGCGCCCCGGGGGGGGCAGATACGCAGTATTTT

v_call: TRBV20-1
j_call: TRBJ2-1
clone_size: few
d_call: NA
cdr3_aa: CSARDQGGSSYNEQFF
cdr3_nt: TGCAGTGCTAGAGATCAGGGGGGTAGCTCCTACAATGAGCAGTTCTTC

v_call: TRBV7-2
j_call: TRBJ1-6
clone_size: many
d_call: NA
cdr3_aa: CASSLAQNSPLHF
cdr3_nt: TGTGCCAGCAGCTTAGCGCAGAATTCACCCCTCCACTTT

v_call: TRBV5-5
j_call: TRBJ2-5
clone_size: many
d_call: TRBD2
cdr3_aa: CASSFLPSGEPQETQYF
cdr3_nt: TGTGCCAGCAGCTTTCTCCCTAGCGGGGAACCCCAAGAGACCCAGTACTTC

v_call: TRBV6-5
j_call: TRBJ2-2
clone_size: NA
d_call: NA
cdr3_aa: CASSNTWGSDTGELFF
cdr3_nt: TGTGCCAGCAGCAATACCTGGGGGTCGGACACCGGGGAGCTGTTTTTT

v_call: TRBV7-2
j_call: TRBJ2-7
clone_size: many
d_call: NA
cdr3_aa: CASSFGQNPYEQYF
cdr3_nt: TGTGCCAGCAGCTTCGGACAGAACCCCTACGAGCAGTACTTC

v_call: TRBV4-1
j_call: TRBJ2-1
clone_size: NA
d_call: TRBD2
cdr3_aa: CASSLRRVQTSGGASEQFF
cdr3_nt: TGCGCCAGCAGCCTACGCAGGGTGCAAACTAGCGGGGGGGCTAGTGAGCAGTTCTTC

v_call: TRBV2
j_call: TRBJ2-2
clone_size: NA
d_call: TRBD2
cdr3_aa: CAILPTSGGAANTGELFF
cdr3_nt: TGTGCCATCCTACCAACTAGCGGGGGGGCCGCGAACACCGGGGAGCTGTTTTTT

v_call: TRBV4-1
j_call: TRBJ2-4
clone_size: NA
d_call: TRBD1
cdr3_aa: CASSLPSTGTGWGNIQYF
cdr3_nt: TGCGCCAGCAGCCTTCCCTCTACCGGGACAGGGTGGGGAAACATTCAGTACTTC

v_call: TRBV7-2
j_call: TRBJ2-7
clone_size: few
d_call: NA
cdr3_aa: CASSLQGGTYEQYF
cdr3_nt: TGTGCCAGCAGCTTACAGGGAGGTACCTACGAGCAGTACTTC

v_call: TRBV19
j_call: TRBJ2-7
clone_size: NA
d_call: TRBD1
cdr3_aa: CASSIRTGDGGEQYF
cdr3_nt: TGTGCCAGTAGTATCAGGACAGGGGACGGTGGCGAGCAGTACTTC

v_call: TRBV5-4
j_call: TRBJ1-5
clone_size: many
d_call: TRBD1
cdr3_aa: CASSSGTGPNQPQHF
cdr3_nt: TGTGCCAGCAGCTCCGGGACAGGGCCTAATCAGCCCCAGCATTTT

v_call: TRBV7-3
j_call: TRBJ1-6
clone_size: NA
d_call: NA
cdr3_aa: CASSLEPNSPLHF
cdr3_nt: TGTGCCAGCAGCTTAGAACCCAATTCACCCCTCCACTTT

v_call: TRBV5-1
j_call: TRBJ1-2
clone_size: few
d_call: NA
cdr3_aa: CASSLVDSENYGYTF
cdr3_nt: TGCGCCAGCAGCTTGGTTGACAGCGAGAACTATGGCTACACCTTC

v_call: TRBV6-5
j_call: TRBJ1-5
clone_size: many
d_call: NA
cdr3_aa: CASRRTGFSNQPQHF
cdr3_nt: TGTGCCAGCAGGCGAACAGGGTTTAGCAATCAGCCCCAGCATTTT

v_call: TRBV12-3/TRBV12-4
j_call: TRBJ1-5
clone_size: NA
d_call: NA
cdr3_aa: CASRPGNNQPQHF
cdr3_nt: TGTGCCAGCAGGCCAGGGAACAATCAGCCCCAGCATTTT

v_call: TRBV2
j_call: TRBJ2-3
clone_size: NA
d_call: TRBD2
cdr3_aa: CASSARASGGTDTQYF
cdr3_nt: TGTGCCAGCAGTGCGAGGGCTAGCGGGGGCACAGATACGCAGTATTTT

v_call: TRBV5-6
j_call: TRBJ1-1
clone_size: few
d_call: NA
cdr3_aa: CASTPGTISEAFF
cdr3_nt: TGTGCCAGCACCCCCGGGACCATTAGCGAAGCTTTCTTT

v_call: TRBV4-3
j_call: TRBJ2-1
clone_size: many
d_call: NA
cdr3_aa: CASSQESAVEQFF
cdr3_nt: TGCGCCAGCAGCCAAGAGTCTGCTGTGGAGCAGTTCTTC

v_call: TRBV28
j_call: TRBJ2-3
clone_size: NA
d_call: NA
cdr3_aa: CASSFGLPGTDTQYF
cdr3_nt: TGTGCCAGCAGTTTTGGGCTACCTGGCACAGATACGCAGTATTTT

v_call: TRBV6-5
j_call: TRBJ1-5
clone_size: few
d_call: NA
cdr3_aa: CASSQIGNQPQHF
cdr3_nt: TGTGCCAGTAGCCAGATTGGCAATCAGCCCCAGCATTTT

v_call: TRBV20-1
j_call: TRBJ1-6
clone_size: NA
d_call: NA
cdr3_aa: CSAIPQGNSPLHF
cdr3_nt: TGCAGTGCTATCCCACAGGGCAATTCACCCCTCCACTTT

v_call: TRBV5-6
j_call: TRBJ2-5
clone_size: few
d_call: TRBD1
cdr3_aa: CASSWIGTGVGETQYF
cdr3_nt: TGTGCCAGCAGCTGGATCGGGACAGGGGTCGGGGAGACCCAGTACTTC

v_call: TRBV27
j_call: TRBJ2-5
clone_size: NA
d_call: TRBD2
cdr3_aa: CASSSWTSGAQETQYF
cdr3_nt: TGTGCCAGCAGTTCGTGGACTAGCGGGGCACAAGAGACCCAGTACTTC

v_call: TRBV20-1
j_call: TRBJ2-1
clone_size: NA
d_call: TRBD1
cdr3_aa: CSASLTGGLRNEQFF
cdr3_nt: TGCAGTGCTTCCCTGACAGGGGGCTTACGGAATGAGCAGTTCTTC

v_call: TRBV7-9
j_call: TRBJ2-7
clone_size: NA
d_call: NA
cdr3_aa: CASSLRPGALYEQYF
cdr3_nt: TGTGCCAGCAGCCTAAGACCGGGGGCACTCTACGAGCAGTACTTC

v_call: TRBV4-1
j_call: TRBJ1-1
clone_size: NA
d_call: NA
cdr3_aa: CASSPIGEEAFF
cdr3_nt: TGCGCCAGCAGCCCCATAGGGGAAGAAGCTTTCTTT

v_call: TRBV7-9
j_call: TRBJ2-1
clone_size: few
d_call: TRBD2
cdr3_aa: CASSLGGMVLNEQFF
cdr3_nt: TGTGCCAGCAGCTTGGGGGGGATGGTATTAAATGAGCAGTTCTTC

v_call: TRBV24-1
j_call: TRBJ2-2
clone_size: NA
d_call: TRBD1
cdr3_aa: CATSDHRGLNTGELFF
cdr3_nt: TGTGCCACCAGTGATCACAGGGGGCTAAACACCGGGGAGCTGTTTTTT

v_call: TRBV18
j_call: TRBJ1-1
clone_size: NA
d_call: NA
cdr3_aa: CASSPDRSTEAFF
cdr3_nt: TGTGCCAGCTCACCTGACAGGAGCACTGAAGCTTTCTTT

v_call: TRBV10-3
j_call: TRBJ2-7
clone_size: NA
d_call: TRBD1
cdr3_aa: CAISDLTGGPYEQYF
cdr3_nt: TGTGCCATCAGTGACCTGACAGGGGGCCCCTACGAGCAGTACTTC